Each of the 21 T cell receptor beta chains below was sequenced from the same sample in a study of early T cells in non-severe SARS-CoV-2 infection. MiXCR was run by TCRdb on the 5' RACE reads, yielding one entry per CDR3 protein. The sample has about 64,000 distinct CDR3 sequences; around 4.7% are singletons. The sequencing sample was made of whole blood. The receptors here all came from an adult who was a healthcare worker with PCR-confirmed SARS-CoV-2 infection or an uninfected control (not recorded which).

This clonotype occurred many times. The V gene is TRBV7-9, the J gene TRBJ2-7; possibly TRBD1 or TRBD2 for D (6 bases each). The germline V gene encodes CDR1 SEHNR and CDR2 FQNEAQ (reference sequence). The CDR3 has 14 amino acids. V was clipped by 3 bases and J by 7 bases, with 16 bases between them. CDR3 sequence (DNA): TGTGCCAGCAGCTTCCCGGGGGCGGGTCAGGAGCAGTACTTC. Its translation: CASSFPGAGQEQYF.

The chain couples TRBV6-4 to TRBJ1-2; TRBD1 matches at 7 bases. The trim removed 6 bases at V and 4 bases at J, leaving 11 bases unmatched. The CDR3 runs to 15 residues. Looked up from germline, CDR1 is MRHNA and CDR2 is SNTAGT. The CDR3 DNA reads as TGTGCCAGCAGACAACAGGGGTATGGGAGCTATGGCTACACCTTC. Protein product: CASRQQGYGSYGYTF.

This clonotype occurred many times. The chain employs TRBV29-1 and TRBJ1-1; 9 bases align to TRBD1. Germline V gene lookup returns CDR1 SQVTM and CDR2 ANQGSEA. CDR3 size: 16 residues. The V and J ends lost 7 bases and 4 bases, in that order; junction bases with no gene match: 16. The CDR3 here is CSGHSGQGYGSTEAFF. In nucleotides, the CDR3 is TGCAGCGGACATTCGGGACAGGGTTATGGTTCCACTGAAGCTTTCTTT.

This clonotype was seen repeatedly, ten times or more. The rearrangement uses TRBV11-2 and TRBJ1-2, with D hard to call. This CDR3 spans 13 amino acids. The V end was cut by 4 bases, the J end by 8 bases, with 14 bases between. Germline CDR1 is SGHAT and CDR2 is FQNNGV. Here the CDR3 DNA reads TGTGCCAGCAGCTCCACGACGGCGAGCGGCTACACCTTC. It is translated as CASSSTTASGYTF.

V usage is TRBV20-1 and J usage is TRBJ1-3, with D hard to call. Germline V gene data show CDR1 as DFQATT and CDR2 as SNEGSKA (reference sequence). V was cut by 2 bases and J by 4 bases, with 12 bases left in between. CDR3 length equals 14 residues. Here the CDR3 DNA reads TGCAGTGCTAGATCGGTGGATGGGGGAAACACCATATATTTT. Translation gives CSARSVDGGNTIYF.

This clonotype was picked up many times. The V and J genes are TRBV4-2 and TRBJ1-2; TRBD1 agrees at 8 bases. Germline V CDR1 and CDR2: LGHNA, YNFKEQ. The CDR3 contains 22 residues. V lost 1 base and J lost 3; bases outside the gene matches: 25. This chain's CDR3 is CASSQVVRGQGRLQLLDYGYTF. The CDR3 DNA is TGTGCCAGCAGCCAAGTGGTGCGCGGACAGGGCCGTCTACAACTACTTGACTATGGCTACACCTTC.

The table lists this clonotype with many counts. The chain is built from TRBV18 and TRBJ2-7, with a tentative D call TRBD1 (6 bases). V was cut by 5 bases and J by 4 bases, with 12 bases left in between. The CDR3 spans 13 residues. The V gene's germline CDR1 is KGHSH and CDR2 LQKENI. The CDR3 here is CASSEWTDYEQYF. For the CDR3, the DNA is TGTGCCAGCTCAGAATGGACAGATTACGAGCAGTACTTC.

On this clonotype itself: This sequence may be a read error, since a much larger clone differs from it by one base. In nucleotides, the CDR3 is TGTGCCAGCAGCTTAGATGTAGGAGCCAAAGAGCAGTTCTTC. Protein sequence: CASSLDVGAKEQFF. The chain combines TRBV7-2 with TRBJ2-1; D uncertain. The CDR3 consists of 14 residues. The V end lost 1 base, the J end lost 10 bases, and 14 bases lay between the germline ends. Germline V gives CDR1 SGHTA, CDR2 FQGNSA. Supplemented by reference TRBV7-2 and TRBJ2-1, the full variable domain reads GAGVSQSPSNKVTEKGKDVELRCDPISGHTALYWYRQSLGQGLEFLIYFQGNSAPDKSGLPSDRFSAERTGGSVSTLTIQRTQQEDSAVYLCASSLDVGAKEQFFGPGTRLTVL.

This clonotype was observed a few times. The rearrangement links TRBV5-4 to TRBJ2-7; the D is unclear. The CDR3 loop spans 11 amino acids. Germline V gene data show CDR1 as SGHNT and CDR2 as YYREEE (reference sequence). Trimming removed 4 bases at V and 2 bases at J, with 4 bases between. The CDR3 coding sequence is TGTGCCAGCAGCGGGACCTACGAGCAGTACTTC. Protein product: CASSGTYEQYF.

Ten or more counts support this clonotype. V usage is TRBV30 and J usage is TRBJ1-1; possible D gene TRBD1, 6 bases. Germline V gene data show CDR1 as GTSNPN and CDR2 as SVGIG (reference sequence). The V end lost 2 bases, the J end lost 5 bases, and 18 bases lay between the germline ends. CDR3 length: 15 residues. CDR3 coding DNA: TGTGCCTGGAGTAATTATCAGGGGTTGGAGACTGAAGCTTTCTTT. This sequence encodes CAWSNYQGLETEAFF.

This clonotype was found many times. The chain couples TRBV12-3 or TRBV12-4 to TRBJ1-5; TRBD1 aligns across 7 bases. Trimming removed 5 bases from V and 4 bases from J; junction bases left unmatched: 8. The CDR3 extends over 15 amino acids. As DNA, the CDR3 is TGTGCCAGCAGTCTCGGGACAGCACTAAATCAGCCCCAGCATTTT. Its translation is CASSLGTALNQPQHF.

This clonotype showed up many times. The chain recombines TRBV24-1 with TRBJ1-5; 8 bases align to TRBD1. The V gene's germline CDR1 is KGHDR and CDR2 SFDVKD. V gave up 5 bases and J gave up 3 bases; unmatched junction bases: 11. The CDR3 totals 17 residues. CDR3 loop: CATSGGQGQRTNQPQHF. DNA of the CDR3: TGTGCCACCAGTGGTGGACAGGGCCAAAGAACCAATCAGCCCCAGCATTTT.

This clonotype appeared many times. V gene TRBV19 combines with J gene TRBJ1-1, with TRBD1 as a possible D gene (5 bases). Germline V CDR1 and CDR2: LNHDA, SQIVND (reference sequence). The V gene lost 5 bases and the J gene lost 4 bases, with 17 bases spanning the gap. The CDR3 extends over 15 amino acids. Here the CDR3 reads CASSPGQNLGTEAFF. CDR3 DNA sequence: TGTGCCAGTAGTCCAGGACAAAACTTGGGCACTGAAGCTTTCTTT.

This clonotype was counted ten times or more. J is TRBJ1-1 and V is TRBV4-3; D possibly corresponds to TRBD1 (5 bases). Trimming left V 5 bases short and J 0 bases short, with 10 bases between. This CDR3 comprises 14 residues. Germline loops: CDR1 LGHNA, CDR2 YSLEER. The CDR3 nucleotides are TGCGCCAGCAGCGGGACTGACGTGAACACTGAAGCTTTCTTT. This sequence encodes CASSGTDVNTEAFF.

The sample holds many counts of this clonotype. The V gene is TRBV29-1, the J gene TRBJ1-1; D ambiguous. V dropped 2 bases and J dropped 0 bases, with 10 bases sitting between them. CDR1 is SQVTM and CDR2 is ANQGSEA in the germline V gene. The CDR3 is 14 residues long. The CDR3 DNA sequence: TGCAGCGTTGAATTGGAGACCATGAACACTGAAGCTTTCTTT. As protein: CSVELETMNTEAFF.

This clonotype has just a few counts. This chain links TRBV6-2 or TRBV6-3 with TRBJ2-7; tentatively, D is TRBD1 (6 bases). Trimming took off 2 bases at V and 2 bases at J, with 7 bases between the two ends. CDR1 is MNHEY and CDR2 is SVGEGT in the germline V gene. The length of the CDR3 is 13 residues. CDR3 coding DNA: TGTGCCAGCAGTTACGAGGGGGCCTACGAGCAGTACTTC. Protein sequence: CASSYEGAYEQYF.

This clonotype was seen ten or more times. J is TRBJ2-3 and V is TRBV10-3; 7 bases agree with TRBD1. Trimming cost V 0 bases and J 7 bases; bases outside gene matches: 4. The CDR3 runs 14 residues. Germline assignment: CDR1 ENHRY and CDR2 SYGVKD. This CDR3 reads CAISESAGGNTQYF. The CDR3 DNA follows: TGTGCCATCAGTGAGTCGGCAGGGGGTAATACGCAGTATTTT.

There are a few counts of this clonotype. The rearrangement joins TRBV6-1 to TRBJ2-7, with 12 positions matching TRBD2. Trimming cost V 1 base and J 2 bases; bases outside gene matches: 6. The V gene's germline CDR1 is MNHNS and CDR2 SASEGT. The CDR3 length is 17 residues. In DNA form, the CDR3 reads TGTGCCAGCAGTGAAGGACTAGCGGGAGAAGTTGCCTACGAGCAGTACTTC. Protein product: CASSEGLAGEVAYEQYF.

This clonotype was counted many times. The chain recombines TRBV12-3 or TRBV12-4 with TRBJ2-3; D gene unclear. Trimming left V 5 bases short and J 0 bases short, with 15 bases between. The CDR3 covers 16 residues. The CDR3 DNA is TGTGCCAGCAGTCCGCGAATTCAGACGAGCACAGATACGCAGTATTTT. Amino acids: CASSPRIQTSTDTQYF.

The gene calls are TRBV5-1 and TRBJ2-7, with 7 positions matching TRBD1. V lost 2 bases to trimming and J lost 6 bases; unmatched junction nucleotides: 5. Looked up from germline, CDR1 is SGHRS and CDR2 is YFSETQ. The CDR3 totals 13 residues. The CDR3 coding sequence is TGCGCCAGCAGCTTAGTTACAGGGGCCGAGCAGTACTTC. Amino acid sequence: CASSLVTGAEQYF.

This clonotype has more than one count but fewer than ten. The rearrangement joins TRBV27 to TRBJ2-7; D gene unclear. The CDR3 contains 12 residues. CDR1 is MNHEY and CDR2 is SMNVEV in the germline V gene (reference sequence). The V end was cut by 0 bases, the J end by 9 bases, with 9 bases between. The CDR3 here is CASSLSAPRQYF. Here the CDR3 DNA reads TGTGCCAGCAGTTTATCGGCCCCCCGGCAGTACTTC.